The 24 T cell receptor beta chains presented below share a single source sample, sequenced in a study of shared clonotypes between healthy human individuals. Profiling relied on immunoSEQ multiplex PCR, and the TCRdb table lists in-frame clones only, not all of them. Here the sample spans 2.3 million or so clones, approximately 93% being singletons. Material for sequencing was naive CD4+ T cells from PBMCs. Subset reported: CD45RA+ positively selected. Receptor source: a man aged 18 to 35 in good health. Some clones in this sample may be carry-over from other donors' samples.

The chain uses TRBV28 and TRBJ2-5; D is possibly TRBD1 or TRBD2 (6 bases each). This CDR3 is 16 amino acids long. Deletions cut 3 bases from V and 7 bases from J, with 21 bases between. Germline assignment: CDR1 MDHEN and CDR2 SYDVKM. The CDR3 DNA sequence: TGTGCCAGCAGTTTGGGGGGTGGGGGCACCCCGGGGACCCAGTACTTC. Translating it yields CASSLGGGGTPGTQYF.

The chain combines TRBV7-2 with TRBJ2-2; TRBD1 is a possible D gene (5 bases). The CDR3 spans 14 residues. V shed 1 base and J shed 4 bases, with 7 bases lying between them. Looked up from germline, CDR1 is SGHTA and CDR2 is FQGNSA. CDR3 in amino acids: CASSLGQFTGELFF. The CDR3 nucleotides are TGTGCCAGCAGCTTAGGACAGTTCACCGGGGAGCTGTTTTTT.

This chain uses TRBV28 with TRBJ1-2; tentatively, D is TRBD1 (6 bases). Germline values: CDR1 MDHEN, CDR2 SYDVKM. V was pared by 2 bases and J by 3 bases, with 10 bases between. This CDR3 contains 14 residues. CDR3 in amino acids: CASSLGGQDYGYTF. DNA for the CDR3: TGTGCCAGCAGTTTAGGGGGGCAAGACTATGGCTACACCTTC.

V gene TRBV27 combines with J gene TRBJ2-7; 7 nucleotides line up with TRBD1. V was clipped by 3 bases and J by 6 bases; unmatched bases: 14. CDR1 is MNHEY, CDR2 SMNVEV, per germline (reference sequence). This CDR3 comprises 16 residues. CDR3: CASSLSYLGAGGEQYF. The CDR3 region has the DNA TGTGCCAGCAGTTTGTCGTATTTGGGGGCAGGGGGCGAGCAGTACTTC.

This clone was seen a single time. V gene TRBV10-2 combines with J gene TRBJ2-1; 7 bases line up with TRBD2. CDR1 and CDR2 (germline): WSHSY, SAAADI. Trimming removed 4 bases from V and 1 base from J; junction bases left unmatched: 4. The CDR3 totals 15 residues. CDR3 sequence reads: CASSGLGGSYNEQFF. The CDR3 region has the DNA TGCGCCAGCAGTGGGCTGGGGGGGTCCTACAATGAGCAGTTCTTC.

This clone appeared once. In DNA form, the CDR3 reads TGTGCCAGCAGCATCGGGGCGGGCTCTGGGGCCAACGTCCTGACTTTC. Protein sequence: CASSIGAGSGANVLTF. V is TRBV28 and J is TRBJ2-6; either TRBD1 or TRBD2 may fit D (5 bases each). CDR3 length: 16 amino acids. Trimming removed 6 bases at V and 0 bases at J, with 12 bases between. Germline-derived CDR1 and CDR2 are MDHEN and SYDVKM.

The chain is built from TRBV5-4 and TRBJ2-3; D not certain. This CDR3 is 13 amino acids long. CDR1 is SGHNT and CDR2 is YYREEE in the germline V gene (reference sequence). Trimming took 1 base from V and 2 from J, leaving 5 bases between them. The CDR3 nucleotides are TGTGCCAGCAGCTTGACCGTCACAGATACGCAGTATTTT. Translation: CASSLTVTDTQYF.

CDR3 coding DNA: TGTGCCAGCAGCCGGCCTGCCTCTGGGGCCAACGTCCTGACTTTC. This encodes CASSRPASGANVLTF. The chain recombines TRBV6-5 with TRBJ2-6, with D unclear. Germline CDR1 reads MNHEY; CDR2 reads SVGAGI. The CDR3 sequence is 15 residues long. V lost 6 bases and J 0 bases, leaving 9 bases between the germline ends.

The chain links TRBV30 to TRBJ1-4; the D is unclear. The V end was cut by 2 bases, the J end by 0 bases, with 10 bases between. The CDR3 extends over 15 amino acids. The V gene's germline CDR1 is GTSNPN and CDR2 SVGIG (reference sequence). CDR3 sequence (DNA): TGTGCCTGGAGTTACCCTGGGGCAACTAATGAAAAACTGTTTTTT. Translation gives CAWSYPGATNEKLFF.

This chain connects TRBV7-2 to TRBJ2-1; D is unclear. The CDR3 covers 17 residues. The V gene's germline CDR1 is SGHTA and CDR2 FQGNSA. Trimming pared 1 base from V and 4 bases from J, leaving 17 bases between. Here the CDR3 DNA reads TGTGCCAGCAGCTTAGTATGGCGCCGTCGATATTACAATGAGCAGTTCTTC. Protein sequence: CASSLVWRRRYYNEQFF.

V and J are TRBV6-1 and TRBJ2-1, with D possibly being TRBD2 (5 bases). Between the trimmed V and J ends, which lost 2 bases and 6 bases, there was a span of 11 bases. CDR3 length: 14 amino acids. Per germline, CDR1 MNHNS and CDR2 SASEGT. The CDR3 sequence is CASSELGGINEQFF. CDR3 DNA sequence: TGTGCCAGCAGTGAACTCGGAGGTATCAATGAGCAGTTCTTC.

The gene calls are TRBV11-2 and TRBJ1-2, with unresolved D. Germline CDR1 SGHAT, CDR2 FQNNGV. The germline V and J ends were trimmed by 5 bases and 2 bases, with 12 bases remaining between them. The CDR3 has 14 amino acids. The DNA for the CDR3 is TGTGCCAGCAGCCCAGCCGGGTTGAACTATGGCTACACCTTC. Translating gives CASSPAGLNYGYTF.

The CDR3 sequence: CASSQGGGPGELFF. CDR3 in DNA: TGTGCCAGCAGCCAAGGTGGAGGACCCGGGGAGCTGTTTTTT. The V call is TRBV4-2, the J call TRBJ2-2; D might be TRBD2 (5 bases). The ends were cut back, 1 base at V and 6 bases at J, with 9 bases in the middle. CDR1 LGHNA and CDR2 YNFKEQ come from the germline V gene. The CDR3 is made up of 14 amino acids.

This chain uses TRBV9 with TRBJ2-1, with 7 bases aligning to TRBD1. The CDR3 runs to 14 residues. Germline V gene sequence: CDR1 SGDLS, CDR2 YYNGEE. Trimming took 6 bases from V and 6 from J; bases not matched to a gene: 9. The CDR3 DNA is TGTGCCAGCACCTTCCCGGGACAGCCCAATGAGCAGTTCTTC. This gives the protein CASTFPGQPNEQFF.

The chain couples TRBV7-8 to TRBJ2-1; D is possibly TRBD1 or TRBD2 (5 bases each). The CDR3 has 15 residues. Germline-derived CDR1 and CDR2 are SGHVS and FQNEAQ. V was pared by 5 bases and J by 1 base, with 12 bases between. The CDR3 protein is CASSQGRWSYNEQFF. The CDR3 bases are TGTGCCAGCAGCCAGGGACGGTGGTCCTACAATGAGCAGTTCTTC.

The chain employs TRBV28 and TRBJ1-5; no clear D gene. The CDR3 runs 12 residues. The germline CDR1 and CDR2 sequences are MDHEN and SYDVKM. The V end lost 6 bases, the J end lost 7 bases, and 10 bases lay between the germline ends. The CDR3 here is CASSSLVQPQHF. CDR3 in DNA: TGTGCCAGCAGCAGCCTGGTCCAGCCCCAGCATTTT.

This chain links TRBV28 with TRBJ2-1, with 14 bases fitting TRBD2. This CDR3 has 19 residues. The V segment lost 5 bases and the J segment 0 bases; nucleotides outside the gene matches: 9. Germline loops: CDR1 MDHEN, CDR2 SYDVKM. The CDR3 nucleotides read TGTGCCAGCAGTCGGCTGGGACTAGCGGGAGCGAGCTCCTACAATGAGCAGTTCTTC. Protein: CASSRLGLAGASSYNEQFF.

This sequence joins TRBV4-3 and TRBJ2-6; TRBD1 or TRBD2 may be the D gene (5 bases each). The V end lost 4 bases, the J end lost 0 bases, and 13 bases lay between the germline ends. The CDR3 consists of 17 residues. CDR1 and CDR2 from the germline V gene are LGHNA and YSLEER. The CDR3 DNA reads TGCGCCAGCAGCCCCCGGCAGGGACCCTCTGGGGCCAACGTCCTGACTTTC. Encoded protein: CASSPRQGPSGANVLTF.

The V gene is TRBV29-1, the J gene TRBJ2-5; a possible D gene is TRBD1 (5 bases). Germline V gene data show CDR1 as SQVTM and CDR2 as ANQGSEA. V gave up 4 bases and J gave up 6 bases, with 15 bases separating them. The CDR3 has 13 residues. CDR3 in amino acids: CSVAQSGPQTQYF. CDR3 coding DNA: TGCAGCGTTGCGCAGTCAGGGCCACAGACCCAGTACTTC.

This sequence joins TRBV7-2 and TRBJ2-6; a possible D gene is TRBD1 (6 bases). The CDR3 consists of 18 residues. The germline CDR1 and CDR2 sequences are SGHTA and FQGNSA. The ends were cut back, 4 bases at V and 3 bases at J, with 19 bases in the middle. For the CDR3, the DNA is TGTGCCAGCAGCTCCCGATTGGACAGTGGCTTTGGGGCCAACGTCCTGACTTTC. It yields the protein CASSSRLDSGFGANVLTF.

This sequence joins TRBV28 and TRBJ1-4, with D uncertain. V was trimmed by 5 bases and J by 4 bases, leaving 5 bases between them. The CDR3 totals 12 residues. Germline CDR1 is MDHEN and CDR2 is SYDVKM. The CDR3: CASSLYNEKLFF. The CDR3 nucleotides read TGTGCCAGCAGTCTATATAATGAAAAACTGTTTTTT.

Of note for this clone: Other DNA sequences within the sample encode an identical CDR3. This chain connects TRBV7-2 to TRBJ1-3; no definite D call. The V gene's germline CDR1 is SGHTA and CDR2 FQGNSA. The CDR3 extends over 14 amino acids. Trimming pared 0 bases from V and 0 bases from J, leaving 3 bases between. The CDR3 DNA follows: TGTGCCAGCAGCTTAGCGGGCTCTGGAAACACCATATATTTT. Translating gives CASSLAGSGNTIYF.

In the case of this clone: This CDR3 is also generated by other DNA sequences in the sample. CDR3: CASSPRQGSGNTIYF. Here the CDR3 DNA reads TGTGCCAGCAGCCCACGACAGGGTTCTGGAAACACCATATATTTT. The chain uses TRBV9 and TRBJ1-3; 7 positions match TRBD1. V dropped 4 bases and J dropped 1; count of bases not matched to a gene: 5. The CDR3 sequence is 15 residues long. CDR1 SGDLS and CDR2 YYNGEE come from the germline V gene.

V usage is TRBV28 and J usage is TRBJ2-7; TRBD2 agrees at 12 bases. The germline CDR1 and CDR2 sequences are MDHEN and SYDVKM. This CDR3 region has 14 residues. Trimming cost V 6 bases and J 3 bases; bases outside gene matches: 3. CDR3 sequence (DNA): TGTGCCAGCAGGCGACTAGCGGGAGACTACGAGCAGTACTTC. As protein: CASRRLAGDYEQYF.